This TCR beta chain comes out of a study of blood T cell repertoires in COVID-19. Cohorts were determined from participant-reported clinical history. The CDR3 is 14 residues long. Germline V gene data show CDR1 as SGHRS and CDR2 as YFSETQ. Germline trimming cut 3 bases from V and 4 bases from J; bases unmatched to any gene: 4. In the original analysis: Researchers report that nucleated cell counts were estimated from reference gene primer amplification. TCRdb's table, derived via immunoSEQ multiplex PCR, lists solely in-frame clones and lacks some. For V, J and clone size, that table is used; D and trimming come from the DNA. The sample records 180,000 or so clones, roughly 83% being singletons. This clone was recorded once.

The chain couples TRBV5-1 to TRBJ2-1, with 7 bases fitting TRBD2. The sequence was obtained from a woman aged 55-69 years who had recovered from COVID-19. Material for sequencing was PBMCs or T cells enriched from blood (not recorded which). The CDR3: CASSSAGSYNEQFF. The DNA of the CDR3 is TGCGCCAGCAGCTCAGCGGGGAGTTACAATGAGCAGTTCTTC.